These 15 T cell receptor beta chains came from one sample sequenced in a study of blood T cell repertoires in COVID-19 (dated by TCRdb to 2018 to 2020). The receptor library was made with the immunoSEQ multiplex PCR assay. As stored in TCRdb, this immuneACCESS dataset retains in-frame rearrangements with V and J assigned. A fraction of the clones does not appear; measured against another copy, unresolved V genes explain less than half of the discrepancy, and the remainder lacks a known reason. The sample table contains approximately 340,000 clones; only one count was recorded for roughly 90% of them. 0.8% to 0.9% of the sample is held by the ten biggest clonotypes. Sequenced material: PBMCs or T cells enriched from blood (not recorded which). The receptors were gathered from a woman between 40 and 55 years old who had been exposed to COVID-19.

The chain carries TRBV7-3 and TRBJ2-7; 7 bases fit TRBD1. Per the germline V gene, CDR1 is SGHTA and CDR2 is FQGTGA. The V gene end was trimmed by 2 bases and the J gene end by 2 bases; junction bases not matched to a gene: 0. The CDR3 is made up of 13 amino acids. This chain's CDR3 is CASSLGTAYEQYF. The CDR3 coding sequence is TGTGCCAGCAGCTTAGGGACAGCCTACGAGCAGTACTTC.

A few counts support this clone. V gene TRBV19 combines with J gene TRBJ1-1; 7 bases agree with TRBD1. The CDR3 has 11 residues. Germline V gene sequence: CDR1 LNHDA, CDR2 SQIVND (reference sequence). Losses at the gene ends were 11 bases for V and 4 bases for J; bases not matched to a gene: 4. This CDR3 reads CAPGGGTEAFF. The CDR3 DNA reads as TGTGCCCCAGGGGGTGGCACTGAAGCTTTCTTT.

The chain is built from TRBV12-5 and TRBJ2-1; a weak D match, TRBD2 (6 bases). CDR1 and CDR2 (germline): LGHNT, FRNRAP. The CDR3 extends over 14 amino acids. The V gene lost 8 bases and the J gene lost 4 bases, with 15 bases spanning the gap. The CDR3 DNA reads TGTGCTAGTATGGGAGCGGGTACATACAATGAGCAGTTCTTC. It encodes CASMGAGTYNEQFF.

The chain carries TRBV9 and TRBJ2-7; 9 bases fit TRBD2. The V gene's germline CDR1 is SGDLS and CDR2 YYNGEE. CDR3 length equals 13 residues. V lost 3 bases to trimming and J lost 5 bases; unmatched junction nucleotides: 3. CDR3: CASSAGTSHEQYF. The CDR3 DNA reads as TGTGCCAGCAGCGCCGGGACTAGCCACGAGCAGTACTTC.

The V gene is TRBV19, the J gene TRBJ1-1; no clear D gene. The CDR3 runs 11 residues. The V end lost 7 bases, the J end lost 8 bases, and 11 bases lay between the germline ends. Germline CDR1 LNHDA, CDR2 SQIVND (reference sequence). The CDR3 here is CASTQRAEAFF. CDR3 bases: TGTGCCAGTACTCAGCGGGCAGAAGCTTTCTTT.

The V call is TRBV29-1, the J call TRBJ1-1; D is unclear. The V gene lost 6 bases and the J gene lost 4 bases, with 15 bases spanning the gap. This CDR3 spans 13 amino acids. In germline, CDR1 is SQVTM, CDR2 ANQGSEA. The CDR3 DNA follows: TGCAGCGTCTCGACCGGGCGGGGCACTGAAGCTTTCTTT. Translated: CSVSTGRGTEAFF.

The chain employs TRBV30 and TRBJ2-3; TRBD1 aligns across 7 bases. The CDR3 sequence is 14 residues long. Trimming cost V 1 base and J 3 bases; bases outside gene matches: 4. The germline gives CDR1 GTSNPN, CDR2 SVGIG (reference sequence). In DNA form, the CDR3 reads TGTGCCTGGAGTGGGAACAGGGGAACAGATACGCAGTATTTT. It encodes CAWSGNRGTDTQYF.

This chain uses TRBV3-1 (or the pseudogene TRBV3-2) with TRBJ2-7, with 12 bases that match TRBD2. Germline V lookup: CDR1 LGHDT, CDR2 YNNKEL (reference sequence). V dropped 1 base and J dropped 7; count of bases not matched to a gene: 5. This CDR3 has 15 amino acids. Written as DNA, the CDR3 is TGTGCCAGCAGCCAAGCCGGACTAGCGGGGAATGAGCAGTACTTC. This codes for CASSQAGLAGNEQYF.

The gene calls are TRBV19 and TRBJ1-1; the D gene is possibly TRBD1 (5 bases). V gave up 3 bases and J gave up 1 base, with 9 bases separating them. The germline V gene encodes CDR1 LNHDA and CDR2 SQIVND (reference sequence). The CDR3 totals 14 residues. CDR3 region: CASSMGQRNTEAFF. For the CDR3, the DNA is TGTGCCAGTAGTATGGGGCAGAGGAACACTGAAGCTTTCTTT.

This clone has a single count. The chain joins TRBV27 to TRBJ2-2; D not certain. The ends were cut back, 0 bases at V and 5 bases at J, with 7 bases in the middle. CDR1 MNHEY and CDR2 SMNVEV come from the germline V gene (reference sequence). The CDR3 extends over 14 amino acids. CDR3 nucleotide sequence: TGTGCCAGCAGTTTATCGTTGCTAACCGGGGAGCTGTTTTTT. It codes for CASSLSLLTGELFF.

The chain recombines TRBV12-5 with TRBJ1-6; 11 bases are shared with TRBD1. The J segment lost 7 bases and the V segment lost 5 bases, leaving 4 bases of the junction unmatched. Germline-derived CDR1 and CDR2 are LGHNT and FRNRAP. CDR3 length: 15 amino acids. The CDR3 DNA is TGTGCTAGTGGTCCCGGGACAGGGGGAAATTCACCCCTCCACTTT. Protein product: CASGPGTGGNSPLHF. The variable domain in full, completed from reference TRBV12-5 and TRBJ1-6, reads DARVTQTPRHKVTEMGQEVTMRCQPILGHNTVFWYRQTMMQGLELLAYFRNRAPLDDSGMPKDRFSAEMPDATLATLKIQPSEPRDSAVYFCASGPGTGGNSPLHFGNGTRLTVT.

The chain uses TRBV3-1 (or the pseudogene TRBV3-2) and TRBJ1-4, with D possibly matching TRBD1 (5 bases). This CDR3 is 16 amino acids long. V was shortened by 5 bases and J by 0 bases, with 13 bases between the two germline ends. Germline V gene sequence: CDR1 LGHDT, CDR2 YNNKEL (reference sequence). In DNA, the CDR3 is TGTGCCAGCAGCTTGATACCAGGGACAACTAATGAAAAACTGTTTTTT. Its protein product is CASSLIPGTTNEKLFF.

This chain connects TRBV2 to TRBJ1-1, with 11 bases matching TRBD1. Germline CDR1 is SNHLY and CDR2 is FYNNEI. The CDR3 is 16 residues long. J was trimmed by 9 bases and V by 4 bases; bases with no gene match: 13. The CDR3 spells CASSVRTGGLSTKAFF. The CDR3 DNA is TGTGCCAGCAGTGTACGGACAGGGGGCTTATCAACTAAAGCTTTCTTT.

The chain uses TRBV7-3 and TRBJ2-6; D uncertain. This CDR3 contains 17 residues. Germline assignment: CDR1 SGHTA and CDR2 FQGTGA. V dropped 2 bases and J dropped 1 base, with 12 bases sitting between them. In DNA form, the CDR3 reads TGTGCCAGCAGCTTAGGTAGAGGTCGATCTGGGGCCAACGTCCTGACTTTC. Amino acid sequence: CASSLGRGRSGANVLTF.

Remarks on this clone: The sample contains more than one DNA sequence encoding this CDR3. The chain combines TRBV27 with TRBJ1-6; D call uncertain. The CDR3 covers 12 residues. V lost 3 bases and J 7 bases, leaving 4 bases between the germline ends. Germline V gene data show CDR1 as MNHEY and CDR2 as SMNVEV (reference sequence). CDR3 in amino acids: CASSFSNSPLHF. The CDR3 DNA sequence: TGTGCCAGCAGTTTTTCAAATTCACCCCTCCACTTT.